A single sample is the source of the 7 T cell receptor beta chains below, sequenced in a study of T-cell memory formation after mild COVID-19 listed by TCRdb under 2021. The library was obtained by 5' RACE. The run used an Illumina NovaSeq 6000. The public reads were reprocessed in TCRdb via fastp at Q25 and MiXCR, keeping in-frame beta chains. A single entry per CDR3 protein holds the most common genes and DNA from its merged rows. The sample includes some 410,000 distinct CDR3 sequences, with 20% to 30% observed a single time. Roughly 13% of the sample comes from the top ten. Material for sequencing was PBMCs or a T cell subset sorted from them (not recorded which). The receptors were sampled from an adult woman who had mild COVID-19 (a few samples of this study predate the infection). The sample titles of this study are shuffled in the database, so cell type and time point are left out; the donor was told from shared clones.

Only a few counts were recorded for this clonotype. This chain connects TRBV12-3 or TRBV12-4 to TRBJ1-5; D is unclear. With 3 bases removed from V and 7 bases from J, the gap between germline ends came to 10 bases. This CDR3 is built from 13 residues. CDR3 amino acids: CASSFSGEQPQHF. The DNA of the CDR3 is TGTGCCAGCAGTTTCTCCGGTGAGCAGCCCCAGCATTTT.

This clonotype came up a few times. This chain connects TRBV7-2 to TRBJ2-4; D is uncertain. Germline V gives CDR1 SGHTA, CDR2 FQGNSA. The CDR3 spans 16 residues. The V gene lost 2 bases and the J gene lost 0 bases, with 11 bases spanning the gap. As DNA, the CDR3 is TGTGCCAGCAGCTTACACACCACAGTAGCCAAAAACATTCAGTACTTC. It is translated as CASSLHTTVAKNIQYF. Based on the CDR3 plus reference TRBV7-2 and TRBJ2-4, the full variable domain is GAGVSQSPSNKVTEKGKDVELRCDPISGHTALYWYRQSLGQGLEFLIYFQGNSAPDKSGLPSDRFSAERTGGSVSTLTIQRTQQEDSAVYLCASSLHTTVAKNIQYFGAGTRLSVL.

The chain carries TRBV15 and TRBJ1-5; 7 bases match TRBD1. The trim removed 2 bases at V and 2 bases at J, leaving 3 bases unmatched. The germline CDR1 and CDR2 sequences are LNHNV and YYDKDF (reference sequence). The CDR3 has 15 residues. The CDR3 sequence: CATSRHRGRNQPQHF. CDR3 in DNA: TGTGCCACCAGCAGACACAGGGGTCGCAATCAGCCCCAGCATTTT.

The gene calls are TRBV11-2 and TRBJ2-5; D ambiguous. CDR3 length: 15 amino acids. Germline-derived CDR1 and CDR2 are SGHAT and FQNNGV. Trimming removed 2 bases at V and 2 bases at J, with 12 bases between. The chain's CDR3 is CASSLFASPQETQYF. As DNA, the CDR3 is TGTGCCAGCAGCTTATTCGCGTCTCCTCAAGAGACCCAGTACTTC.

The V call is TRBV20-1, the J call TRBJ2-7, with TRBD2 as a possible D gene (6 bases). The ends were cut back, 3 bases at V and 2 bases at J, with 11 bases in the middle. Germline loops: CDR1 DFQATT, CDR2 SNEGSKA (reference sequence). CDR3 size: 13 residues. The CDR3 nucleotides are TGCAGTGCTAGTACTAGCCTCCCCTACGAGCAGTACTTC. It codes for CSASTSLPYEQYF.

This chain connects TRBV7-6 to TRBJ1-2, with no clear D. The CDR3 is 12 residues long. The germline V gene has CDR1 SGHVS and CDR2 FNYEAQ. Deletions cut 6 bases from V and 1 base from J, with 6 bases between. The CDR3: CASSWGNYGYTF. The CDR3 region has the DNA TGTGCCAGCAGTTGGGGTAACTATGGCTACACCTTC.

V usage is TRBV12-3 or TRBV12-4 and J usage is TRBJ2-7; a possible D gene is TRBD2 (6 bases). Trimming pared 4 bases from V and 0 bases from J, leaving 28 bases between. The CDR3 runs 20 residues. This CDR3 reads CASSWGPDGTPTSSSYEQYF. In DNA form, the CDR3 reads TGTGCCAGCAGTTGGGGCCCCGACGGGACTCCTACATCCTCCTCCTACGAGCAGTACTTC.